The 10 T cell receptor beta chains presented below share a single source sample, sequenced in a study of blood T cells in healthy people across ages. Using a J-beta primer mix together with a sample-barcoded 5' primer, a second PCR was run for roughly 7 to 12 cycles. TCRdb re-derived calls from the 5' RACE reads in MiXCR, one entry per CDR3 protein. The sample gives hundreds of thousands of distinct CDR3 sequences, more than 40% of which show up once; roughly 19% is in the top ten. The material sequenced was blood. The receptors were gathered from a man aged 60-69 years in good health.

V is TRBV29-1 and J is TRBJ1-1; D uncertain. The CDR3 loop spans 14 amino acids. Trimming shortened V by 2 bases and J by 3 bases, and 13 bases separated the two germline ends. Germline V gene sequence: CDR1 SQVTM, CDR2 ANQGSEA. As DNA, the CDR3 is TGCAGCGTTGAATTAATAAACAGTTACACTGAAGCTTTCTTT. It encodes CSVELINSYTEAFF.

Notes on this clonotype: A junction boundary mismatches the germline segment, possibly from a read error. The chain couples TRBV10-1 to TRBJ2-3; a possible D gene is TRBD1 (6 bases). CDR1 WNHNN and CDR2 SYGVQD come from the germline V gene (reference sequence). The CDR3 loop spans 14 amino acids. The CDR3 is CASSKGQSIDTQYF. CDR3 coding DNA: TGCGCCAGCAGTAAAGGACAGAGCATAGATACGCAGTATTTT.

This chain links TRBV6-2 or TRBV6-3 with TRBJ2-5, with unresolved D. Trimming stripped 6 bases from V and 11 bases from J, with 19 bases between. The germline V gene encodes CDR1 MNHEY and CDR2 SVGEGT. The CDR3 is 13 amino acids. For the CDR3, the DNA is TGTGCCAGCAGCGCTGACCTTGGGCGTGAGCAGTACTTC. This sequence encodes CASSADLGREQYF.

The chain joins TRBV6-2 or TRBV6-3 to TRBJ2-7; a weak D match, TRBD1 (5 bases). Germline lookup yields CDR1 MNHEY and CDR2 SVGEGT. V dropped 0 bases and J dropped 0 bases, with 12 bases sitting between them. The CDR3 has 16 amino acids. The CDR3 region is CASSYSGVTISYEQYF. CDR3 DNA sequence: TGTGCCAGCAGTTACTCAGGGGTCACAATCTCCTACGAGCAGTACTTC.

V and J are TRBV25-1 and TRBJ2-1; the D is unclear. The CDR3 contains 16 residues. CDR1 and CDR2 (germline): MGHDK, SYGVNS. Trimming pared 1 base from V and 0 bases from J, leaving 10 bases between. CDR3 nucleotide sequence: TGTGCCAGCAGTGAATTCCCGCTAAGCTCCTACAATGAGCAGTTCTTC. It is translated as CASSEFPLSSYNEQFF.

This clonotype was observed a handful of times. At one boundary the junction diverges from the germline segment, which might be a read error. The chain employs TRBV20-1 and TRBJ2-7, with D perhaps TRBD2 (5 bases). This CDR3 has 11 residues. CDR1 and CDR2 from the germline V gene are DFQATT and SNEGSKA (reference sequence). The CDR3 coding sequence is TGCAGGGCTAGAATCGGGGACGAGCAGTACTTC. Residues: CRARIGDEQYF.

The V gene is TRBV7-2, the J gene TRBJ1-5; D perhaps matches TRBD1 (5 bases). Looked up from germline, CDR1 is SGHTA and CDR2 is FQGNSA. This CDR3 comprises 16 residues. V gave up 0 bases and J gave up 6 bases, with 15 bases separating them. Here the CDR3 reads CASSLASGQLGQPQHF. In DNA, the CDR3 is TGTGCCAGCAGCTTAGCTTCAGGGCAGTTAGGTCAGCCCCAGCATTTT.

A few counts support this clonotype. The chain couples TRBV5-6 to TRBJ2-1, with TRBD2 matching over 7 bases. CDR1 is SGHDT and CDR2 is YYEEEE in the germline V gene. The CDR3 has 14 residues. Trimming at V came to 4 bases and at J to 15 bases, leaving 16 bases not matched to a gene. The CDR3 spells CASSLRDYPKGTFF. CDR3 coding DNA: TGTGCCAGCAGCCTCCGGGACTACCCGAAGGGGACGTTCTTC.

This chain connects TRBV5-1 to TRBJ2-1; D not certain. Germline CDR1 SGHRS, CDR2 YFSETQ. V lost 2 bases, J lost 0 bases, and 6 bases lay in between. CDR3 length: 14 residues. The CDR3 here is CASSLRNSYNEQFF. As DNA, the CDR3 is TGCGCCAGCAGCTTAAGGAACTCCTACAATGAGCAGTTCTTC.

The V and J genes are TRBV20-1 and TRBJ2-5; 7 bases are shared with TRBD1. Near its end, the DNA agrees better with TRBJ2-7, so the J call may be wrong. The CDR3 consists of 16 residues. The germline CDR1 and CDR2 sequences are DFQATT and SNEGSKA (reference sequence). CDR3 protein: CSASETSTGIGYEQYF. The CDR3 coding sequence is TGCAGTGCTAGTGAAACCTCGACAGGGATAGGGTACGAGCAGTACTTC.